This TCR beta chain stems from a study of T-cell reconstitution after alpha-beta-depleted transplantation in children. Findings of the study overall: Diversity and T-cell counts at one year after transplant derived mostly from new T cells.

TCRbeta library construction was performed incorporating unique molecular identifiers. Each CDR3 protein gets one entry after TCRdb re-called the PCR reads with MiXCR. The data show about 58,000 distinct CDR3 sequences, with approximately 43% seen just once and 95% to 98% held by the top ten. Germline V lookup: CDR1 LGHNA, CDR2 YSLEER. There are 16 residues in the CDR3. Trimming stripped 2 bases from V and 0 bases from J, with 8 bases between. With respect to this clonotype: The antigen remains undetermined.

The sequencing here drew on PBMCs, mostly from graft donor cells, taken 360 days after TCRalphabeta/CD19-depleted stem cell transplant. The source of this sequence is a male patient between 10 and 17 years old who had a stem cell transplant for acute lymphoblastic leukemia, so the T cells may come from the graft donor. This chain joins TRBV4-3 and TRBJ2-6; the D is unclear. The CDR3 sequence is CASSQRPASGANVLTF. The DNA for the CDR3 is TGCGCCAGCAGCCAACGCCCAGCCTCTGGGGCCAACGTCCTGACTTTC.